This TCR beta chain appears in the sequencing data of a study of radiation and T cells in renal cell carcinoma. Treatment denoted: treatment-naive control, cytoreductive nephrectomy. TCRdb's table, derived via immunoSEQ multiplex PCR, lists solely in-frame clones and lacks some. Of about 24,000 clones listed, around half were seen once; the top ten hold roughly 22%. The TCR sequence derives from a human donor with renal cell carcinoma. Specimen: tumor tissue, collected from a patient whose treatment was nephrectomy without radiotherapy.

In DNA, the CDR3 is TGTGCCAGCAGCACTAGCGGGGGGGCCGGAGATACGCAGTATTTT. This gives the protein CASSTSGGAGDTQYF. The V call is TRBV7-8, the J call TRBJ2-3; 13 bases fit TRBD2. V lost 5 bases to trimming and J lost 5 bases; unmatched junction nucleotides: 4. Germline CDR1 is SGHVS and CDR2 is FQNEAQ. The CDR3 runs 15 residues.